This TCR beta chain was captured by sequencing in a study of PD-L1 blockade in urothelial cancer. About the study: The year 2014 saw patients start atezolizumab, 1,200 mg intravenously every 3 weeks. Once treatment had started, blood was analyzed at 3 weeks (second dose) and again at 6 weeks. Study conclusions and caveats: Expansion of tumor-associated blood clones at 3 weeks was greater in durable-benefit patients.

Time point in this sample: pretreatment peripheral blood. Patients were diagnosed with urothelial carcinoma, either locally advanced or metastatic. Data came from immunoSEQ multiplex PCR; TCRdb stores just in-frame clones and leaves some out. Of about 93,000 clones in the sample, around 90% were seen once. Looked up from germline, CDR1 is DFQATT and CDR2 is SNEGSKA (reference sequence). V lost 5 bases and J 15 bases, leaving 14 bases between the germline ends. This CDR3 is built from 10 residues. Concerning this clone itself: Its antigen is unknown.

The sequencing here drew on PBMCs, taken around atezolizumab (anti-PD-L1) treatment. J is TRBJ2-1 and V is TRBV20-1, with TRBD2 as a possible D gene (5 bases). The receptor was isolated from a man aged 55 to 70 with urothelial cancer. DNA of the CDR3: TGCAGTGCTTCAACGGGGTTTTTGTTCTTC. Translated: CSASTGFLFF.